The 27 T cell receptor beta chains below were found in one sample sequenced in a study of T cells in Graves' hyperthyroidism and ophthalmopathy. Amplification yielded TCR beta CDR3 regions, with RNA transcripts as the source. TCR CDR3 regions were first amplified by RT-PCR with HTBI primers. Using its own MiXCR run on the multiplex PCR reads, TCRdb lists one record per CDR3 protein. The table shows roughly 360,000 distinct CDR3 sequences, with roughly 14% occurring only once. The sample consisted of blood. The receptors stem from a young man with Graves' hyperthyroidism that later progressed to Graves' ophthalmopathy.

This clonotype has a handful of counts. V usage is TRBV5-1 and J usage is TRBJ2-6; D is perhaps TRBD1 (7 bases). Germline V gene sequence: CDR1 SGHRS, CDR2 YFSETQ. The CDR3 runs 20 residues. Trimming cost V 3 bases and J 1 base, with 23 bases left between them. CDR3 protein: CASSSSGGGPSDSGANVLTF. CDR3 nucleotides: TGCGCCAGCAGCTCAAGTGGAGGGGGCCCTTCGGATTCTGGGGCCAACGTCCTGACTTTC.

On this clonotype: A much larger clone is a single base away; this may be a read error. The rearrangement uses TRBV7-9 and TRBJ2-7; perhaps D is TRBD1 or TRBD2 (5 bases each). The CDR3 is made up of 14 amino acids. Looked up from germline, CDR1 is SEHNR and CDR2 is FQNEAQ (reference sequence). CDR3 amino acids: CASSSPFLLGERYF. For the CDR3, the DNA is TGTGCCAGCAGCAGCCCGTTTCTATTGGGGGAGCGGTACTTC.

This clonotype was observed many times. The chain uses TRBV5-1 and TRBJ1-2; 7 bases align to TRBD1. The CDR3 has 14 amino acids. The junction had 8 bases not matched to a gene; V was cut back by 5 bases and J by 4 bases. Germline loops: CDR1 SGHRS, CDR2 YFSETQ. The CDR3 DNA sequence: TGCGCCAGCAGGGGGACAGCCAGACCCTATGGCTACACCTTC. Translating it yields CASRGTARPYGYTF. Supplemented by reference TRBV5-1 and TRBJ1-2, the full variable domain reads KAGVTQTPRYLIKTRGQQVTLSCSPISGHRSVSWYQQTPGQGLQFLFEYFSETQRNKGNFPGRFSGRQFSNSRSEMNVSTLELGDSALYLCASRGTARPYGYTFGSGTRLTVV.

Here the CDR3 reads CASSQAISRKHEQYF. The CDR3, as DNA: TGTGCCAGCAGCCAAGCCATTTCCAGGAAACACGAGCAGTACTTC. This chain uses TRBV3-1 with TRBJ2-7; D not certain. This CDR3 has 15 amino acids. The germline V gene has CDR1 LGHDT and CDR2 YNNKEL (reference sequence). Trimming shortened V by 1 base and J by 5 bases, and 15 bases separated the two germline ends.

This clonotype was found a few times. The chain has TRBV18 and TRBJ1-3, with a tentative D call TRBD1 (5 bases). The germline V and J ends were trimmed by 2 bases and 0 bases, with 8 bases remaining between them. The CDR3 is 15 residues long. Germline CDR1 reads KGHSH; CDR2 reads LQKENI. CDR3 DNA sequence: TGTGCCAGCTCACCAGGACAAATCTCTGGAAACACCATATATTTT. Amino acid sequence: CASSPGQISGNTIYF.

In this sample, this clonotype turned up many times. The chain carries TRBV28 and TRBJ1-1, with 7 nucleotides matching TRBD1. V lost 6 bases and J lost 5; bases outside the gene matches: 9. The CDR3 is made up of 14 amino acids. Germline-derived CDR1 and CDR2 are MDHEN and SYDVKM. CDR3 in amino acids: CASRGTAPRTEAFF. DNA of the CDR3: TGTGCCAGCAGGGGGACAGCCCCGAGGACTGAAGCTTTCTTT. Variable domain in full (rest from reference TRBV28 and TRBJ1-1): DVKVTQSSRYLVKRTGEKVFLECVQDMDHENMFWYRQDPGLGLRLIYFSYDVKMKEKGDIPEGYSVSREKKERFSLILESASTNQTSMYLCASRGTAPRTEAFFGQGTRLTVV.

This clonotype has a handful of counts. J is TRBJ1-3 and V is TRBV7-2; possibly TRBD1 for D (5 bases). The V end lost 5 bases, the J end lost 1 base, and 18 bases lay between the germline ends. The CDR3 runs 17 residues. The germline gives CDR1 SGHTA, CDR2 FQGNSA. The DNA for the CDR3 is TGTGCCAGCAGCCAGGGAGGGGCAGGGACTTCTGGAAACACCATATATTTT. Encoded protein: CASSQGGAGTSGNTIYF.

In its sample, this clonotype was seen many times. The chain combines TRBV7-9 with TRBJ2-5, with a weak D call TRBD2 (5 bases). CDR1 is SEHNR and CDR2 is FQNEAQ in the germline V gene (reference sequence). V lost 6 bases to trimming and J lost 5 bases, with 16 bases between them. The CDR3 totals 14 residues. This chain's CDR3 is CASSREVPRETQYF. In nucleotides, the CDR3 is TGTGCCAGCAGTCGGGAAGTCCCGCGGGAGACCCAGTACTTC.

There are many counts of this clonotype. The chain carries TRBV2 and TRBJ1-4, with no clear D. V shed 7 bases and J shed 8 bases, with 14 bases lying between them. Germline V lookup: CDR1 SNHLY, CDR2 FYNNEI. This CDR3 comprises 13 residues. In nucleotides, the CDR3 is TGTGCCAGCATGGGAGACCAGGAGGAAAAACTGTTTTTT. It translates to CASMGDQEEKLFF. Variable domain in full (rest from reference TRBV2 and TRBJ1-4): EPEVTQTPSHQVTQMGQEVILRCVPISNHLYFYWYRQILGQKVEFLVSFYNNEISEKSEIFDDQFSVERPDGSNFTLKIRSTKLEDSAMYFCASMGDQEEKLFFGSGTQLSVL.

The chain recombines TRBV28 with TRBJ1-2; D is possibly TRBD1 (6 bases). V dropped 4 bases and J dropped 5 bases, with 32 bases sitting between them. This CDR3 has 20 residues. The germline CDR1 and CDR2 sequences are MDHEN and SYDVKM. The chain's CDR3 is CASSSPGQKGGRGEYYGYTF. In DNA form, the CDR3 reads TGTGCCAGCAGTTCCCCGGGACAAAAGGGGGGCCGGGGGGAATATTATGGCTACACCTTC.

The CDR3 sequence is CASSHRDRETYEQYF. CDR3 nucleotides: TGTGCCAGCAGCCACCGGGACAGGGAGACCTACGAGCAGTACTTC. The V call is TRBV3-1, the J call TRBJ2-7; 9 bases are shared with TRBD1. The CDR3 has 15 amino acids. Unmatched junction bases numbered 5, after V lost 3 bases and J lost 2 bases. Germline V gene data show CDR1 as LGHDT and CDR2 as YNNKEL (reference sequence).

This clonotype was picked up many times. The J gene is TRBJ2-3, the V gene TRBV12-3 or TRBV12-4; 10 nucleotides agree with TRBD2. The ends lost 5 bases at V and 2 bases at J; junction bases unmatched: 7. The CDR3 is 16 residues long. DNA for the CDR3: TGTGCCAGCAGTCCTACTAGCGGGACATTCACAGATACGCAGTATTTT. It is translated as CASSPTSGTFTDTQYF.

There are many counts of this clonotype. J is TRBJ1-5 and V is TRBV24-1, with TRBD1 as a possible D gene (5 bases). Germline V lookup: CDR1 KGHDR, CDR2 SFDVKD. V was trimmed by 1 base and J by 3 bases, leaving 12 bases between them. This CDR3 has 16 amino acids. CDR3 sequence (DNA): TGTGCCACCAGTGATTTCATTTGGGGGTCCAATCAGCCCCAGCATTTT. Translating gives CATSDFIWGSNQPQHF.

The rearrangement links TRBV6-1 to TRBJ2-7; D is perhaps TRBD1 (7 bases). The CDR3 consists of 15 residues. CDR1 and CDR2 from the germline V gene are MNHNS and SASEGT. Trimming took 4 bases from V and 0 from J, leaving 13 bases between them. The CDR3 sequence: CASSVTRGASYEQYF. The CDR3 region has the DNA TGTGCCAGCAGTGTTACCAGGGGGGCCTCCTACGAGCAGTACTTC.

This clonotype occurred many times. This chain uses TRBV27 with TRBJ1-1; D uncertain. CDR3 length: 14 residues. Germline V gene data show CDR1 as MNHEY and CDR2 as SMNVEV (reference sequence). Trimming shortened V by 3 bases and J by 1 base, and 9 bases separated the two germline ends. As DNA, the CDR3 is TGTGCCAGCAGTTTCGGCCCCAAGAACACTGAAGCTTTCTTT. It yields the protein CASSFGPKNTEAFF.

This clonotype has more than one count but fewer than ten. V is TRBV7-9 and J is TRBJ2-4; D is perhaps TRBD2 (5 bases). CDR3 size: 13 residues. Germline loops: CDR1 SEHNR, CDR2 FQNEAQ (reference sequence). V was clipped by 5 bases and J by 8 bases, with 13 bases between them. DNA of the CDR3: TGTGCCAGCAGCCAGGAGTGGGGAGACATTCAGTACTTC. Protein sequence: CASSQEWGDIQYF.

This clonotype has more than one count but fewer than ten. The gene calls are TRBV9 and TRBJ2-3; 14 bases line up with TRBD2. CDR1 SGDLS and CDR2 YYNGEE come from the germline V gene. J was trimmed by 0 bases and V by 5 bases; bases with no gene match: 8. The CDR3 sequence is 18 residues long. The CDR3 nucleotides are TGTGCCAGCAGGGTCCCGGGACTAGCGGGGGTAAGCACAGATACGCAGTATTTT. Residues: CASRVPGLAGVSTDTQYF.

Many counts were recorded for this clonotype. This chain connects TRBV7-9 to TRBJ2-3, with D tentatively TRBD2 (6 bases). The CDR3 covers 17 residues. Germline lookup yields CDR1 SEHNR and CDR2 FQNEAQ (reference sequence). The V gene lost 8 bases and the J gene lost 2 bases, with 23 bases spanning the gap. Here the CDR3 DNA reads TGTGCCAGCCGGAGGCCCTGGGGACTGCGAATCACAGATACGCAGTATTTT. This codes for CASRRPWGLRITDTQYF. Full variable domain (rest looked up from reference TRBV7-9 and TRBJ2-3): DTGVSQNPRHKITKRGQNVTFRCDPISEHNRLYWYRQTLGQGPEFLTYFQNEAQLEKSRLLSDRFSAERPKGSFSTLEIQRTEQGDSAMYLCASRRPWGLRITDTQYFGPGTRLTVL.

This clonotype was recorded at least ten times. The chain is built from TRBV5-5 and TRBJ2-1; a possible D gene is TRBD1 (6 bases). CDR3 length equals 15 residues. Germline lookup yields CDR1 SGHKS and CDR2 YYEKEE (reference sequence). V lost 0 bases and J 9 bases, leaving 16 bases between the germline ends. CDR3 bases: TGTGCCAGCAGCTTGGCCGAGGCATGGGGGCCTGAGCAGTTCTTC. Translating it yields CASSLAEAWGPEQFF.

There are many counts of this clonotype. The CDR3 nucleotides read TGCAGTGCTTTGACCGGGACAGTCACTGAAGCTTTCTTT. Encoded protein: CSALTGTVTEAFF. V usage is TRBV20-1 and J usage is TRBJ1-1, with 7 nucleotides matching TRBD1. V lost 5 bases to trimming and J lost 4 bases; unmatched junction nucleotides: 7. This CDR3 is built from 13 residues. CDR1 is DFQATT and CDR2 is SNEGSKA in the germline V gene (reference sequence).

This chain joins TRBV27 and TRBJ2-3, with 8 bases fitting TRBD1. Germline CDR1 reads MNHEY; CDR2 reads SMNVEV (reference sequence). V was pared by 5 bases and J by 3 bases, with 7 bases of the junction left unmatched. There are 15 residues in the CDR3. This CDR3 is CASSRQGAWTDTQYF. CDR3 DNA: TGTGCCAGCAGTCGGCAGGGGGCATGGACAGATACGCAGTATTTT.

Comment on this clonotype: Being one base from a much bigger clone, this may be a read error. The V and J genes are TRBV7-9 and TRBJ2-5; maybe TRBD2 (7 bases). The CDR3 has 15 amino acids. Germline CDR1 is SEHNR and CDR2 is FQNEAQ (reference sequence). DNA of the CDR3: TGTGCCAGCAGCTTTTATACGGGGGGCCAAGGGACCCAGTACTTC. It is translated as CASSFYTGGQGTQYF.

The chain combines TRBV24-1 with TRBJ1-5, with D possibly being TRBD1 (5 bases). V lost 7 bases and J lost 2, with 14 bases in between. This CDR3 comprises 15 residues. The germline V gene has CDR1 KGHDR and CDR2 SFDVKD. The CDR3 region has the DNA TGTGCCACCAGGGCCGGAGGGGACGGCAATCAGCCCCAGCATTTT. Translation: CATRAGGDGNQPQHF.

The chain is built from TRBV5-6 and TRBJ1-3; D may be TRBD1 (6 bases). The germline V gene encodes CDR1 SGHDT and CDR2 YYEEEE. The CDR3 runs to 15 residues. Trimming shortened V by 2 bases and J by 0 bases, and 9 bases separated the two germline ends. As DNA, the CDR3 is TGTGCCAGCAGCTTCACAGGGAGCTCTGGAAACACCATATATTTT. Translated: CASSFTGSSGNTIYF.

The rearrangement joins TRBV12-3 or TRBV12-4 to TRBJ1-4; D is perhaps TRBD1 (5 bases). Between the trimmed V and J ends, which lost 4 bases and 0 bases, there was a span of 15 bases. The CDR3 contains 17 residues. CDR3 sequence reads: CASSSSRRQSTNEKLFF. CDR3 DNA: TGTGCCAGCAGTTCATCCCGAAGACAGTCAACTAATGAAAAACTGTTTTTT.

The V gene is TRBV12-3 or TRBV12-4, the J gene TRBJ2-5; weak D call: TRBD2 (5 bases). This CDR3 contains 13 residues. V was shortened by 2 bases and J by 5 bases, with 9 bases between the two germline ends. CDR3: CASSLRGLETQYF. The CDR3 coding sequence is TGTGCCAGCAGTTTACGAGGGTTGGAGACCCAGTACTTC.

This CDR3 reads CASSVGGTDSGNTIYF. In DNA form, the CDR3 reads TGTGCCAGCAGCGTGGGGGGAACAGACTCTGGAAACACCATATATTTT. The J gene is TRBJ1-3, the V gene TRBV9; a weak D match, TRBD1 (5 bases). The CDR3 extends over 16 amino acids. The germline V gene encodes CDR1 SGDLS and CDR2 YYNGEE. The germline V and J ends were trimmed by 2 bases and 0 bases, with 12 bases remaining between them.